These T cell receptor beta chains were read from a single sample in a study of T-cell memory formation after mild COVID-19. A single record per CDR3 protein comes from TCRdb applying MiXCR to the 5' RACE reads. This sample has fewer than 600,000 distinct CDR3 sequences, with less than 25% found just once. The sequenced sample was PBMCs or a T cell subset sorted from them (not recorded which). The receptors here all came from an adult woman who had mild COVID-19 (a few samples of this study predate the infection). Cell type and time point are not known. Each CDR3 is given with its conserved first and last residue. The D gene is left open where the match is weak. Clone size is stated in some rows and not others, as once, few, many or a class when expanded.

v_call	clone_size	j_call	d_call	cdr3_nt	cdr3_aa
TRBV9	NA	TRBJ2-1	NA	TGTGCCAGCAGCCCCCAGCAGGGTCAATCCACTGAGCAGTTCTTC	CASSPQQGQSTEQFF
TRBV5-4	NA	TRBJ2-1	NA	TGTGCCAGCAGCTGCACAATATCTAGCTGCAATGAGCAGTTCTTC	CASSCTISSCNEQFF
TRBV25-1	few	TRBJ1-2	TRBD1	TGTGCCAGCAGTGAAGCCTTTGGACAGGGGGTTCACTATGGCTACACCTTC	CASSEAFGQGVHYGYTF
TRBV15	NA	TRBJ2-5	NA	TGTGCCACCAGCATGGCGGGGTCCCAAGAGACCCAGTACTTC	CATSMAGSQETQYF
TRBV18	NA	TRBJ2-7	TRBD1	TGTGCCAGCTCACGACAGGGGGCTGGAGAGCAGTACTTC	CASSRQGAGEQYF
TRBV20-1	NA	TRBJ2-1	TRBD2	TGCAGTGCTAGAGAACTAGCGGGAGGGAATGAGCAGTTCTTC	CSARELAGGNEQFF
TRBV6-5	few	TRBJ2-7	NA	TGTGCCAGCAGTTACTCGATGCAGGCCTCCTACGAGCAGTACTTC	CASSYSMQASYEQYF
TRBV9	NA	TRBJ1-3	TRBD1	TGTGCCAGCAGCGCCACCTCGACAGGGCGGGACACCATATATTTT	CASSATSTGRDTIYF
TRBV29-1	few	TRBJ1-2	NA	TGCAGCGTTGAGTCCTATGGCTACACCTTC	CSVESYGYTF
TRBV7-2	few	TRBJ1-2	TRBD1	TGTGCCAGCAGCACCTCCGGGACAGATAACTATGGCTACACCTTC	CASSTSGTDNYGYTF
TRBV10-3	few	TRBJ2-3	TRBD1	TGTGCCATCAGCCCGGACAGGCTCCAGAACACAGATACGCAGTATTTT	CAISPDRLQNTDTQYF
TRBV27	many	TRBJ1-2	NA	TGTGCCAGCAGTTCACTTTTGGGACGTTGGTTTCTTAACTATGGCTACACCTTC	CASSSLLGRWFLNYGYTF
TRBV2	NA	TRBJ2-1	NA	TGTGCCAGCTACAGCGGGCTCCTATTTTATGAGCAGTTCTTC	CASYSGLLFYEQFF
TRBV20-1	NA	TRBJ2-7	TRBD1	TGCAGTGCAATTGGACAGGGTAACTACTACGAGCAGTACTTC	CSAIGQGNYYEQYF
TRBV27	NA	TRBJ2-7	TRBD2	TGTGCCAGCAGTTCCTCGGGGCTAGCGGCGGCCTACGAGCAGTACTTC	CASSSSGLAAAYEQYF
TRBV4-1	NA	TRBJ2-3	NA	TGCGCCAGCAGCCGATCAGGGGTCCTTCGACAAGGGCCAGATACGCAGTATTTT	CASSRSGVLRQGPDTQYF
TRBV29-1	few	TRBJ1-1	NA	TGCAGCGTTGAAGAACTGGCCGGGGGGGCTTTCTTT	CSVEELAGGAFF
TRBV20-1	NA	TRBJ2-5	TRBD2	TGCAGTGCTAGACGAGCGTCTAGCGGGGGGGCCGGGGAGACCCAGTACTTC	CSARRASSGGAGETQYF
TRBV6-5	NA	TRBJ2-7	TRBD2	TGTGCCAGCAGTTTGGAGGCGGTGGCGGGAGGTATGGCCTACGAGCAGTACTTC	CASSLEAVAGGMAYEQYF
TRBV20-1	few	TRBJ1-1	NA	TGCAGTGGAGGACAGTGGAACACTGAAGCTTTCTTT	CSGGQWNTEAFF
TRBV20-1	few	TRBJ2-6	NA	TGCAGTGCTACCCGGGCCGTCTCTGGGGCCAACGTCCTGACTTTC	CSATRAVSGANVLTF
TRBV9	NA	TRBJ1-2	NA	TGTGCCAGCAGCGTAGGGTGGGCAGGGGATGGCTACACCTTC	CASSVGWAGDGYTF
TRBV27	NA	TRBJ1-2	NA	TGTGCCAGCATCTTCAATGGCTACACCTTC	CASIFNGYTF
TRBV4-1	NA	TRBJ2-7	NA	TGCGCCAGCAGCGAACAACAGGGTTACGAGCAGTACTTC	CASSEQQGYEQYF
TRBV14	NA	TRBJ2-7	TRBD2	TGTGCCAGCAGCCAAGATGGACTAGCGGGACTCAACGAGCAGTACTTC	CASSQDGLAGLNEQYF
TRBV12-3/TRBV12-4	few	TRBJ2-3	NA	TGTGCCAGCAGTTTCAAGGGGGCAGATACGCAGTATTTT	CASSFKGADTQYF
TRBV9	NA	TRBJ1-1	NA	TGTGCCAGCAGCACCCGACAGACGAACACTGAAGCTTTCTTT	CASSTRQTNTEAFF
TRBV28	NA	TRBJ1-3	TRBD1	TGTGCCAGCAGTTTAAAAGGGGGCATGGGTGGAAACACCATATATTTT	CASSLKGGMGGNTIYF
TRBV7-6	NA	TRBJ2-1	TRBD1	TGTGCCAGCAGCCCCCGGACAGGGAACTCCTACAATGAGCAGTTCTTC	CASSPRTGNSYNEQFF
TRBV12-3/TRBV12-4	few	TRBJ2-5	TRBD1	TGTGCCAGCAGTTTAAACAGGGGGGAAGAGACCCAGTACTTC	CASSLNRGEETQYF
TRBV5-6	NA	TRBJ1-4	TRBD1	TGTGCCAGCAGCTTGTACGTCGGGGCAGGGGGCTTTGATGAAAAACTGTTTTTT	CASSLYVGAGGFDEKLFF
TRBV19	NA	TRBJ2-2	NA	TGTGCCAGTAGTATCGCCAGGGGCACCGGGGAGCTGTTTTTT	CASSIARGTGELFF
TRBV7-2	NA	TRBJ2-7	NA	TGTGCCAGCAGCTTGTCGGCCGGGGACGCCTACGAGCAGTACTTC	CASSLSAGDAYEQYF
TRBV7-9	NA	TRBJ1-6	NA	TGTGCCAGCAGCTTAGGTCCGGGTGAGCAAGGACGGTCACCCCTCCACTTT	CASSLGPGEQGRSPLHF
TRBV27	few	TRBJ2-2	NA	TGTGCCAGCCTCCCGTTGAGAGCGGAGAACACCGGGGAGCTGTTTTTT	CASLPLRAENTGELFF